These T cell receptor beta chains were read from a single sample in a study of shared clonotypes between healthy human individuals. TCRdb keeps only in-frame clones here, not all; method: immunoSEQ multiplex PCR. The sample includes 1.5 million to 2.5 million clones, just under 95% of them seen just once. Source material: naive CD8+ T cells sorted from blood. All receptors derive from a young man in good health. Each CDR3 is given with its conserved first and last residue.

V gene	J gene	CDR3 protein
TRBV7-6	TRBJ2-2	CASSQGAEGTGELFF
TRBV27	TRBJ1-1	CASRVDRVNQAFF
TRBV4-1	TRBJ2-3	CASSLEDGRTQYF
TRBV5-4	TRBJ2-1	CASSYRQNEQFF
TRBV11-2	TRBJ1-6	CASSWVNNLNSPLHF
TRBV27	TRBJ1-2	CASSFQGANYGYTF
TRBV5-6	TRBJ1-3	CASSFGQGDTIYF
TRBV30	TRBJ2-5	CAWSVGGLGETQYF
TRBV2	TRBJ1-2	CASTPDRAYGYTF
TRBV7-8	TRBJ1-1	CASSLDLGTEAFF
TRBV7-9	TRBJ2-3	CASSLYSDTQYF
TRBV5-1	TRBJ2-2	CASSLNTGELFF
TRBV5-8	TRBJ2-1	CASSLGTVMDHNEQFF
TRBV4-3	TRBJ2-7	CASSQVSKGSGEQYF
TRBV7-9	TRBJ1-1	CASSLGRTEAFF
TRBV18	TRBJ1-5	CASSPGDQPQHF
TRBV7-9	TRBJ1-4	CASSLVQGIGEKLFF
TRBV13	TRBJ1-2	CASSLSGSYGYTF
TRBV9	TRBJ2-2	CASNEGWAVGRTGELFF
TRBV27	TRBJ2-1	CASSLGQGRYNEQFF
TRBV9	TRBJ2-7	CASSVVDSPYEQYF
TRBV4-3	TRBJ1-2	CASSQDGPPVSNYGYTF
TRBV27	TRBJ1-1	CASSWQFGGTEAFF
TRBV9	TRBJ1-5	CASSPWGGSNQPQHF
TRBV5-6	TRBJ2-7	CASSLNVAYEQYF
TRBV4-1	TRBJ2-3	CASSPIRGQDIDTQYF
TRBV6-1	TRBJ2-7	CASSSTGESYEQYF
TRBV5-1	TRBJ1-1	CASSWEVDPTEAFF
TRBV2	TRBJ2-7	CASREGLAGISYEQYF
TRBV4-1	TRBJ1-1	CASSQEGGSNTEAFF
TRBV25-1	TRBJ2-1	CASSEPWGRDNEQFF
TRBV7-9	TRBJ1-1	CASSLVPGSREAFF
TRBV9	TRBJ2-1	CASSVDGPGNEQFF
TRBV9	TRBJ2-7	CASSVGTGGLPEQYF
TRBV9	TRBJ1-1	CASSVWGSNTEAFF
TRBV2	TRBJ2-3	CASSESGSPGTDTQYF
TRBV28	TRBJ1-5	CASSLWVSDSNQPQHF
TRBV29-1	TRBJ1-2	CSVEPTGESNNYGYTF
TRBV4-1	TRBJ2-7	CASSQDPQGEVQYF
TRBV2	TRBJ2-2	CASSGTSGRSNTGELFF
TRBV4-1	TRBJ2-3	CASSHRTGIPLTDTQYF
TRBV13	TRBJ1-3	CASSSAVLGNTIYF
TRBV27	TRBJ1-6	CASSRQGLYNSPLHF
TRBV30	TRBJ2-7	CAWSVRYEQYF
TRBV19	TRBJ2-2	CASSFQPAGELFF
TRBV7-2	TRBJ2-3	CASSLTPLAGSPDTQYF
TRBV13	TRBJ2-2	CASSLVEQPNTGELFF
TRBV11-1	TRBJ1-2	CASSLESGDYGYTF
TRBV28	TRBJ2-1	CASSPWDSLIGEQFF
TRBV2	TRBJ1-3	CASSEVKEGEGNTIYF
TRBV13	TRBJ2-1	CASSPGLAGGLHEQFF